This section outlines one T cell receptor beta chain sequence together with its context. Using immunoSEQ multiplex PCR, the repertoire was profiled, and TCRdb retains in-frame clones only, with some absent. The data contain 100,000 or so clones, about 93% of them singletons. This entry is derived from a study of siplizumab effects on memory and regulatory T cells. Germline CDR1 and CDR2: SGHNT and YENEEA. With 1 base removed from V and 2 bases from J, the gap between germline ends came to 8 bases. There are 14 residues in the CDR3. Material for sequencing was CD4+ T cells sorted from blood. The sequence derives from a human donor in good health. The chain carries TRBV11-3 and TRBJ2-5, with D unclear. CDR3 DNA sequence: TGTGCCAGCAGCTTAGGGTCTAAACAAGAGACCCAGTACTTC. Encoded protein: CASSLGSKQETQYF.